This T cell receptor beta chain derives from a study of spatial heterogeneity in lung cancer. Study outcomes and limitations: Mutation tallies in tumors tracked expanded intratumoral alpha and beta TCR counts.

A single record per CDR3 protein comes from TCRdb applying MiXCR to the 5' RACE reads. Altogether 12,000 or so distinct CDR3 sequences are present, 14% to 15% being singletons, with the ten largest covering about a sixth. Time point denoted: sample taken at primary tumor resection. In the case of this clonotype: Its antigen is unidentified.

V trimming: 1 base; J trimming: 4 bases; junction bases outside the gene matches: 3. CDR3 length: 14 amino acids. From germline, CDR1 is SGHRS and CDR2 YFSETQ. This TCR was sampled from a male donor with early-stage non-small cell lung cancer. The chain carries TRBV5-1 and TRBJ2-7; 9 nucleotides agree with TRBD1. Specimen: lung tumor tissue, collected at surgery. The CDR3 region has the DNA TGCGCCAGCAGCTTGCGACAGGGGGGTTACGAGCAGTACTTC. Residues: CASSLRQGGYEQYF.